The 29 T cell receptor beta chains presented below share a single source sample, sequenced in a study of human T cells and chemical hapten exposure. In TCRdb, the RACE reads were re-called with MiXCR into one record per CDR3 protein. The profile shows about 50,000 distinct CDR3 sequences, roughly 10% of them singletons. Time point denoted: pre-sensitization, week 0. Treatment meaning: therapeutic diphenylcyclopropenone sensitization with weekly scalp DPC. Someone pulled total RNA out of unfractionated whole blood. The sequences come from whole blood, collected in connection with sensitization to the hapten diphenylcyclopropenone (DPC). Receptor source: a woman in her 30s with alopecia areata. Some clones in this sample may be carry-over from other donors' samples.

About this clonotype itself: One junction end does not reproduce the germline sequence, and a read error may be involved. The rearrangement uses TRBV6-6 and TRBJ1-2; D unclear. Germline-derived CDR1 and CDR2 are MNHNY and SVGAGI (reference sequence). The CDR3 is 11 amino acids. Written as DNA, the CDR3 is TGTGCCAGCATGACTCGTGGTGGCGACACCTTC. Protein: CASMTRGGDTF.

The rearrangement uses TRBV12-3 or TRBV12-4 and TRBJ2-3, with 9 bases matching TRBD2. V trimming: 6 bases; J trimming: 3 bases; junction bases outside the gene matches: 7. This CDR3 contains 15 residues. CDR3 in amino acids: CASRSSGVPTDTQYF. As DNA, the CDR3 is TGTGCCAGCAGGTCTAGCGGGGTCCCGACAGATACGCAGTATTTT.

This clonotype was seen only a few times. CDR3 in DNA: TGTGCCAGCAGCTCACCCTCGAAAGAGACCCAGTACTTC. It codes for CASSSPSKETQYF. The rearrangement uses TRBV28 and TRBJ2-5; no firm D call. V dropped 6 bases and J dropped 3 bases, with 11 bases sitting between them. CDR3 length: 13 amino acids. Germline CDR1 is MDHEN and CDR2 is SYDVKM.

This clonotype was observed a handful of times. The rearrangement joins TRBV28 to TRBJ2-3, with 8 bases lining up with TRBD1. Germline V gene sequence: CDR1 MDHEN, CDR2 SYDVKM. The CDR3 spans 16 residues. V trimming: 7 bases; J trimming: 5 bases; junction bases outside the gene matches: 14. The CDR3 region is CASKEFLTGVRDTQYF. The CDR3, as DNA: TGTGCCAGCAAGGAGTTTCTGACAGGGGTGAGAGATACGCAGTATTTT. Filled out from reference TRBV28 and TRBJ2-3, the complete variable domain reads DVKVTQSSRYLVKRTGEKVFLECVQDMDHENMFWYRQDPGLGLRLIYFSYDVKMKEKGDIPEGYSVSREKKERFSLILESASTNQTSMYLCASKEFLTGVRDTQYFGPGTRLTVL.

In its sample, this clonotype was seen a few times. The chain links TRBV2 to TRBJ2-3; 9 nucleotides match TRBD2. The CDR3 length is 17 residues. CDR1 and CDR2 from the germline V gene are SNHLY and FYNNEI. After removal of 6 bases from V and 1 base from J, the junction contained 11 bases not matched to a gene. The CDR3 spells CASRTGETSGGTDTQYF. The CDR3 DNA sequence: TGTGCCAGCAGGACGGGGGAGACTAGCGGTGGCACAGATACGCAGTATTTT.

V and J are TRBV7-2 and TRBJ2-7, with D uncertain. The CDR3 extends over 14 amino acids. Germline CDR1 reads SGHTA; CDR2 reads FQGNSA. Trimming took 5 bases from V and 7 from J, leaving 18 bases between them. The CDR3 loop reads CASSPLDSLWEQYF. CDR3 nucleotides: TGTGCCAGCAGCCCCCTCGATTCGCTTTGGGAGCAGTACTTC.

In its sample, this clonotype was seen many times. CDR3 loop: CSVLGDTQYF. In nucleotides, the CDR3 is TGCAGCGTCTTAGGCGATACGCAGTATTTT. This rearrangement joins TRBV29-1 to TRBJ2-3, with D hard to call. CDR1 is SQVTM, CDR2 ANQGSEA, per germline. V lost 6 bases and J 6 bases, leaving 7 bases between the germline ends. The CDR3 consists of 10 residues.

This clonotype was observed a few times. This chain connects TRBV6-2 or TRBV6-3 to TRBJ2-3; 15 bases line up with TRBD2. This CDR3 is 17 amino acids long. The J segment lost 4 bases and the V segment lost 6 bases, leaving 8 bases of the junction unmatched. The V gene's germline CDR1 is MNHEY and CDR2 SVGEGT. CDR3 sequence (DNA): TGTGCCAGCAGCCGCGGACTAGCGGGGGGGCGGGCAGATACGCAGTATTTT. Translating it yields CASSRGLAGGRADTQYF.

This clonotype was seen a handful of times. This chain links TRBV27 with TRBJ2-3; D could derive from TRBD1 or TRBD2 (5 bases each). CDR3 size: 14 residues. Deletions cut 9 bases from V and 6 bases from J, with 19 bases between. The germline V gene has CDR1 MNHEY and CDR2 SMNVEV (reference sequence). DNA of the CDR3: TGTGCCAGTCGCGCCGGGACCCTTACCGATACGCAGTATTTT. It encodes CASRAGTLTDTQYF.

At least ten counts were recorded for this clonotype. J is TRBJ1-2 and V is TRBV7-9; a possible D gene is TRBD1 (6 bases). The CDR3 is made up of 16 amino acids. Trimming pared 0 bases from V and 2 bases from J, leaving 13 bases between. Germline V CDR1 and CDR2: SEHNR, FQNEAQ (reference sequence). The CDR3 DNA follows: TGTGCCAGCAGCTTAGCAGGGGGGCAGGCCAACTATGGCTACACCTTC. Amino acids: CASSLAGGQANYGYTF.

This clonotype was seen many times. The genes are TRBV24-1 and TRBJ2-3; D is perhaps TRBD2 (5 bases). V was shortened by 0 bases and J by 1 base, with 13 bases between the two germline ends. The V gene's germline CDR1 is KGHDR and CDR2 SFDVKD. The length of the CDR3 is 17 residues. The DNA for the CDR3 is TGTGCCACCAGTGATTTGCCGGGATACGGCGGCACAGATACGCAGTATTTT. Translating gives CATSDLPGYGGTDTQYF.

The chain recombines TRBV12-3 or TRBV12-4 with TRBJ1-2; 9 bases map to TRBD1. The V and J ends lost 2 bases and 8 bases, in that order; junction bases with no gene match: 6. The CDR3 runs to 14 residues. CDR3 residues: CASSLPPGQGGYTF. As DNA, the CDR3 is TGTGCCAGCAGTTTACCGCCGGGACAGGGAGGCTACACCTTC.

This clonotype was seen at least ten times. The chain uses TRBV14 and TRBJ2-4; D is unclear. The V end was cut by 4 bases, the J end by 2 bases, with 6 bases between. There are 13 residues in the CDR3. Looked up from germline, CDR1 is SGHDN and CDR2 is FVKESK. DNA of the CDR3: TGTGCCAGCAGCCGAGGTACCAAAAACATTCAGTACTTC. Translated, it gives CASSRGTKNIQYF.

This clonotype was found a few times. The chain recombines TRBV5-1 with TRBJ1-4, with unresolved D. The CDR3 runs to 15 residues. From germline, CDR1 is SGHRS and CDR2 YFSETQ. Trimming took 0 bases from V and 1 from J, leaving 7 bases between them. DNA of the CDR3: TGCGCCAGCAGCTTGGCGGGGTTAACTAATGAAAAACTGTTTTTT. Translation: CASSLAGLTNEKLFF.

This clonotype was detected only a few times. V and J are TRBV20-1 and TRBJ2-3; possible D gene TRBD2, 5 bases. Germline V gene data show CDR1 as DFQATT and CDR2 as SNEGSKA (reference sequence). V was clipped by 4 bases and J by 2 bases, with 13 bases between them. This CDR3 has 14 residues. The CDR3 sequence: CSAISAESTDTQYF. The CDR3 DNA is TGCAGTGCTATATCAGCGGAATCCACAGATACGCAGTATTTT.

This clonotype has a count of ten or more. The V and J genes are TRBV6-5 and TRBJ1-1; no firm D call. Trimming took 0 bases from V and 3 from J, leaving 14 bases between them. This CDR3 has 16 amino acids. Per germline, CDR1 MNHEY and CDR2 SVGAGI. In DNA form, the CDR3 reads TGTGCCAGCAGTTACTCCGGGCTTCGGCGGGACACTGAAGCTTTCTTT. This encodes CASSYSGLRRDTEAFF.

V is TRBV5-5 and J is TRBJ1-5; D possibly corresponds to TRBD1 (6 bases). The CDR3 length is 14 residues. The germline V gene encodes CDR1 SGHKS and CDR2 YYEKEE (reference sequence). V was cut by 1 base and J by 6 bases, with 11 bases left in between. This chain's CDR3 is CASSLIWGPQPQHF. Written as DNA, the CDR3 is TGTGCCAGCAGCTTGATCTGGGGGCCTCAGCCCCAGCATTTT.

This clonotype has at least ten counts. The CDR3 nucleotides are TGTGCCAGTAGTATAGACGGGTGGAGGGACTATGGCTACACCTTC. Translated, it gives CASSIDGWRDYGYTF. This chain connects TRBV19 to TRBJ1-2; no reliable D call. Germline loops: CDR1 LNHDA, CDR2 SQIVND (reference sequence). Trimming cost V 0 bases and J 3 bases, with 11 bases left between them. The CDR3 totals 15 residues.

V usage is TRBV27 and J usage is TRBJ2-3, with D tentatively TRBD2 (6 bases). Trimming removed 3 bases at V and 6 bases at J, with 13 bases between. Per the germline V gene, CDR1 is MNHEY and CDR2 is SMNVEV (reference sequence). CDR3 length equals 14 residues. The chain's CDR3 is CASSFSLAKDTQYF. The CDR3 coding sequence is TGTGCCAGCAGTTTTAGCCTAGCGAAGGATACGCAGTATTTT.

The chain has TRBV6-2 or TRBV6-3 and TRBJ2-1; no reliable D call. The germline gives CDR1 MNHEY, CDR2 SVGEGT. The CDR3 runs 12 residues. The germline V and J ends were trimmed by 6 bases and 7 bases, with 10 bases remaining between them. This CDR3 reads CASSRRANEQFF. In DNA form, the CDR3 reads TGTGCCAGCAGCCGACGAGCGAATGAGCAGTTCTTC.

This clonotype was seen at least ten times. This chain uses TRBV5-4 with TRBJ2-5, with TRBD2 matching over 7 bases. J was trimmed by 5 bases and V by 4 bases; bases with no gene match: 5. From germline, CDR1 is SGHNT and CDR2 YYREEE (reference sequence). CDR3 length: 13 residues. The CDR3 region has the DNA TGTGCCAGCAGCCTGACTAGCACCGAGACCCAGTACTTC. Amino acid sequence: CASSLTSTETQYF.

The J gene is TRBJ2-3, the V gene TRBV29-1, with TRBD1 as a possible D gene (5 bases). Germline CDR1 is SQVTM and CDR2 is ANQGSEA. The CDR3 has 13 amino acids. Trimming removed 3 bases at V and 4 bases at J, with 11 bases between. The CDR3 coding sequence is TGCAGCGTTGATTCCAGGGTGGCAGATACGCAGTATTTT. Protein sequence: CSVDSRVADTQYF.

This clonotype has a handful of counts. V and J are TRBV3-1 and TRBJ1-1, with a weak D call TRBD1 (6 bases). Trimming removed 6 bases at V and 7 bases at J, with 12 bases between. The CDR3 is made up of 12 amino acids. Looked up from germline, CDR1 is LGHDT and CDR2 is YNNKEL (reference sequence). The CDR3 sequence is CASSFGGGEAFF. CDR3 sequence (DNA): TGTGCCAGCAGTTTCGGAGGGGGTGAAGCTTTCTTT.

The chain has TRBV30 and TRBJ2-3; D possibly corresponds to TRBD2 (5 bases). The CDR3 length is 15 residues. Germline CDR1 GTSNPN, CDR2 SVGIG (reference sequence). V was clipped by 4 bases and J by 1 base, with 15 bases between them. The CDR3 loop reads CAWKREGLGTDTQYF. The CDR3 DNA follows: TGTGCCTGGAAAAGGGAAGGACTGGGCACAGATACGCAGTATTTT.

Ten or more counts support this clonotype. The CDR3 loop is CASSDQQHTQYF. The CDR3 DNA reads TGTGCCAGCAGTGACCAGCAACATACGCAGTATTTT. J is TRBJ2-3 and V is TRBV2; no definite D call. The CDR3 is made up of 12 amino acids. Trimming took 3 bases from V and 7 from J, leaving 8 bases between them. Germline V gene data show CDR1 as SNHLY and CDR2 as FYNNEI.

DNA for the CDR3: TGTGCCAGCAGCCAAGGGGCGGCAGGGGCAGGGGGCAATCAGCCCCAGCATTTT. It encodes CASSQGAAGAGGNQPQHF. The rearrangement links TRBV4-2 to TRBJ1-5; the D gene is possibly TRBD1 (6 bases). Per germline, CDR1 LGHNA and CDR2 YNFKEQ. V was pared by 1 base and J by 2 bases, with 18 bases between. This CDR3 region has 18 residues.

The rearrangement uses TRBV7-2 and TRBJ2-7; 12 bases are shared with TRBD1. Trimming at V came to 7 bases and at J to 7 bases, leaving 8 bases not matched to a gene. Germline-derived CDR1 and CDR2 are SGHTA and FQGNSA. The CDR3 is made up of 14 amino acids. Here the CDR3 reads CASTQGQGAREQYF. The CDR3 DNA follows: TGTGCCAGCACCCAGGGACAGGGGGCGCGAGAGCAGTACTTC. Together with reference TRBV7-2 and TRBJ2-7, the CDR3 gives the full variable domain: GAGVSQSPSNKVTEKGKDVELRCDPISGHTALYWYRQSLGQGLEFLIYFQGNSAPDKSGLPSDRFSAERTGGSVSTLTIQRTQQEDSAVYLCASTQGQGAREQYFGPGTRLTVT.

This chain connects TRBV5-8 to TRBJ2-7, with a tentative D call TRBD1 (5 bases). The CDR3 is 15 residues long. Per germline, CDR1 SGHTS and CDR2 YDEGEE. Trimming cost V 1 base and J 1 base, with 12 bases left between them. CDR3 bases: TGTGCCAGCAGCTTGAAGGCAGGGTATTCCTACGAGCAGTACTTC. Amino acid sequence: CASSLKAGYSYEQYF.

The rearrangement uses TRBV14 and TRBJ2-3; D gene ambiguous. V gave up 4 bases and J gave up 5 bases, with 13 bases separating them. This CDR3 spans 14 amino acids. The germline CDR1 and CDR2 sequences are SGHDN and FVKESK. In DNA form, the CDR3 reads TGTGCCAGCAGCCCTAATCTTGGGTTAGATACGCAGTATTTT. It codes for CASSPNLGLDTQYF.